This T cell receptor beta chain was captured in a study of blood T cell repertoires in COVID-19. Study background: Acute and convalescent COVID-19 specimens originated in the United States, Italy and Spain. T cells, B-cell-depleted T cells, or PBMCs supplied cDNA or gDNA.

In the original workflow: Amplifying reference gene primers gave estimates of nucleated cell counts. Clones were sequenced by immunoSEQ multiplex PCR, and TCRdb holds only the in-frame ones, with some missing. V and J calls and clone size are as listed in that table; D and trimming were resolved from the DNA. The sample includes tens of thousands of clones, around 93% seen only once; the top ten take roughly 2.3%. J gave up 2 bases and V 4 bases, and 8 bases lay outside the gene matches. This CDR3 is 16 amino acids long. From germline, CDR1 is LGHDT and CDR2 YNNKEL (reference sequence). What was sequenced was peripheral blood. The TCR was taken from a human donor with active COVID-19. The donor label of this sample is uncertain. This rearrangement joins TRBV3-1 (or the pseudogene TRBV3-2) to TRBJ2-5; 9 bases map to TRBD2. The CDR3 is CASSLSLAGPQETQYF. CDR3 bases: TGTGCCAGCAGCCTGTCCCTAGCGGGACCTCAAGAGACCCAGTACTTC.